This TCR beta chain originates from a study of blood T cell repertoires in COVID-19 (dated by TCRdb to 2019 to 2021). Background for the entire study: Samples covering the acute and convalescent phases of COVID-19 were provided by collaborators in the United States, Italy and Spain. The prospective study material was composed of cDNA or gDNA derived from T cells, B-cell-depleted T cells, or PBMCs. Deeply sampled blood TCRbeta repertoires from subjects exposed to, actively infected with, or recovered from COVID-19 were included in the dataset. The repertoires were released in a freely available public database meant as a resource for research on the immune response to SARS-CoV-2. The samples were drawn from the first 160 participants of the ongoing ImmuneRACE study and from about 1,200 subjects provided by 6 global collaborators. Nearly every sample came with metadata listing a de-identified subject ID, COVID-19 status, age in years and sex. Where available, HLA class I and class II types were taken from metadata supplied by the sample provider and were not determined by assay-based typing.

In Seattle, one collaborating source enrolled patients while the infection was active and tracked those patients longitudinally over the course of disease. Whole blood was collected in K2EDTA tubes by collaborating institutions according to the institutions' own protocols. Collaborator samples were shipped for TCRbeta analysis as frozen whole blood, isolated PBMCs, or DNA extracted from either sample type. The immunoSEQ Assay, a bias-controlled multiplex PCR, was used to amplify TCRbeta CDR3 regions from genomic DNA. Processing in the source paper ran as follows. Within the assay, amplification of reference gene primers was used to estimate how many nucleated cells each sample contained. To quantify the absolute abundance of each unique TCRbeta CDR3 rearrangement, sequence reads were collapsed and filtered. For each sample, productive Simpson clonality was calculated as the square root of Simpson's diversity index across productive rearrangements. TCRdb's version of the immuneACCESS table is confined to in-frame rearrangements and falls short of the full clone set. An unresolved V gene accounts for under half of the shortfall where checked; the remainder is of unknown origin. The D gene and trimming were derived from the DNA, and the V and J assignments and clone size from that table. Present in this sample are some 57,000 clones, over 65% of which were seen just once. The top ten clones comprise under 14% of the sample.

Comments on this clone: What antigen it recognizes has not been identified. No much larger clonotype is one base removed from it; base qualities were not supplied.

The paper as a whole reports these results and caveats: The amount of clinical and demographic metadata varied by source and participant and was provided uncurated.

The TCR sequence derives from a man older than 75 with COVID-19, enrolled during active disease. The source material was peripheral blood.

The CDR3 protein is CSVALGTSQAFF. At the DNA level, the sequence is TGCAGCGTTGCCCTGGGGACATCCCAAGCTTTCTTT. The rearrangement combines TRBV29-1 with TRBJ1-1; D gene: possibly TRBD1, on 6 matching bases. The cysteine opens and the phenylalanine closes a CDR3 of 12 amino acids. The kept DNA is CDR3 alone, 36 bases in frame from the first base. Trimming takes 4 bases from V and 9 bases from J, and the germline ends sit 15 bases apart. CDR1 and CDR2 were assigned from the germline V gene as SQVTM and ANQGSEA. The reference TRBV29-1 and TRBJ1-1 proteins fill in what lies around the CDR3, so the full variable domain reads SAVISQKPSRDICQRGTSLTIQCQVDSQVTMMFWYRQQPGQSLTLIATANQGSEATYESGFVIDKFPISRPNLTFSTLTVSNMSPEDSSIYLCSVALGTSQAFFGQGTRLTVV.